The 17 T cell receptor beta chains reported below all come from one sample, sequenced in a study of T cell repertoires in cytomegalovirus infection. TCRdb itself ran the reads through MiXCR, one entry per CDR3 protein. The data contain over 250,000 distinct CDR3 sequences, approximately 22% of them singletons. The antigens these receptors bind are not known. Sample: cultured PBMCs, taken from culture after CMV antigen stimulation. The source is a human donor in good health (CMV status not recorded). Some clones in this sample may be carry-over from other donors' samples.

This clonotype has ten or more counts. The CDR3 loop reads CASSYRIVTEQYV. The CDR3 nucleotides read TGTGCCAGCAGTTACAGGATTGTAACCGAGCAGTACGTC. The J gene is TRBJ2-7, the V gene TRBV7-9; a weak D match, TRBD1 (5 bases). Germline-derived CDR1 and CDR2 are SEHNR and FQNEAQ (reference sequence). V lost 6 bases, J lost 6 bases, and 15 bases lay in between. This CDR3 spans 13 amino acids.

The rearrangement uses TRBV7-4 and TRBJ2-2; TRBD1 or TRBD2 may be the D gene (5 bases each). This CDR3 comprises 15 residues. V lost 8 bases and J lost 4, with 17 bases in between. Germline CDR1 SGHVT, CDR2 SQSDAQ. The CDR3 loop reads CASVYTGTSTGELFF. The CDR3 bases are TGTGCCAGCGTTTATACCGGGACCTCCACCGGGGAGCTGTTTTTT.

A few counts support this clonotype. The chain carries TRBV6-1 and TRBJ2-3; D uncertain. From germline, CDR1 is MNHNS and CDR2 SASEGT. V lost 6 bases to trimming and J lost 1 base, with 11 bases between them. The CDR3 length is 14 residues. The CDR3 nucleotides are TGTGCCAGCAGAAGGCAGTTCGGCACAGATACGCAGTATTTT. This encodes CASRRQFGTDTQYF.

This clonotype has ten or more counts. This chain joins TRBV7-8 and TRBJ2-1, with D hard to call. The V gene's germline CDR1 is SGHVS and CDR2 FQNEAQ. The CDR3 consists of 11 residues. V dropped 4 bases and J dropped 5 bases, with 3 bases sitting between them. The chain's CDR3 is CASSSNNEQFF. CDR3 coding DNA: TGTGCCAGCAGCTCGAACAATGAGCAGTTCTTC.

The rearrangement uses TRBV2 and TRBJ1-2; D unresolved. V was trimmed by 3 bases and J by 7 bases, leaving 9 bases between them. Germline loops: CDR1 SNHLY, CDR2 FYNNEI. The CDR3 runs 12 residues. This chain's CDR3 is CASSDPLSGYTF. The CDR3 DNA is TGTGCCAGCAGTGACCCCCTCAGTGGCTACACCTTC.

This clonotype was counted between two and nine times. The chain carries TRBV10-3 and TRBJ1-4, with D tentatively TRBD1 (5 bases). Looked up from germline, CDR1 is ENHRY and CDR2 is SYGVKD. The CDR3 sequence is 14 residues long. Trimming stripped 2 bases from V and 5 bases from J, with 9 bases between. CDR3 region: CAISERGLNEKLFF. The CDR3 DNA reads TGTGCCATCAGTGAGAGGGGTCTAAATGAAAAACTGTTTTTT.

This chain connects TRBV28 to TRBJ2-5; 7 nucleotides align to TRBD2. V lost 7 bases, J lost 3 bases, and 8 bases stayed unmatched. CDR3 length: 14 residues. Germline V gene lookup returns CDR1 MDHEN and CDR2 SYDVKM. CDR3 sequence (DNA): TGTGCCAGCAACCGAAACGCGGGGGAAGAGACCCAGTACTTC. It specifies CASNRNAGEETQYF.

There are many counts of this clonotype. The chain joins TRBV6-2 or TRBV6-3 to TRBJ2-7; no definite D call. Trimming shortened V by 3 bases and J by 0 bases, and 6 bases separated the two germline ends. CDR1 and CDR2 from the germline V gene are MNHEY and SVGEGT. This CDR3 contains 13 residues. The CDR3 DNA sequence: TGTGCCAGCAGTTATGGCGGCTCCTACGAGCAGTACTTC. The encoded protein is CASSYGGSYEQYF.

J is TRBJ2-1 and V is TRBV7-9; 9 bases fit TRBD2. This CDR3 is built from 15 residues. Germline V gives CDR1 SEHNR, CDR2 FQNEAQ (reference sequence). V lost 3 bases and J lost 7; bases outside the gene matches: 7. The CDR3: CASSLASGRWNEQFF. CDR3 sequence (DNA): TGTGCCAGCAGCTTGGCAAGCGGGAGGTGGAATGAGCAGTTCTTC.

The chain carries TRBV4-2 and TRBJ2-3, with D possibly being TRBD1 (6 bases). Trimming cost V 6 bases and J 4 bases, with 14 bases left between them. The V gene's germline CDR1 is LGHNA and CDR2 YNFKEQ. This CDR3 has 14 amino acids. CDR3 bases: TGTGCCAGCAGAATACAGGGCGAGCCAGATACGCAGTATTTT. It translates to CASRIQGEPDTQYF.

This clonotype was seen a few times. This chain uses TRBV24-1 with TRBJ2-7, with D possibly matching TRBD2 (5 bases). Per germline, CDR1 KGHDR and CDR2 SFDVKD. This CDR3 comprises 13 residues. Deletions cut 3 bases from V and 2 bases from J, with 7 bases between. The CDR3 loop reads CATSDHGTYEQYF. The DNA for the CDR3 is TGTGCCACCAGTGATCACGGGACCTACGAGCAGTACTTC.

This clonotype was detected many times. The CDR3 DNA reads TGTGCCAGCAGCCCAAACATCGAATCACCCCTCCACTTT. Translated: CASSPNIESPLHF. This chain connects TRBV7-2 to TRBJ1-6; D ambiguous. Deletions cut 5 bases from V and 10 bases from J, with 12 bases between. Germline CDR1 is SGHTA and CDR2 is FQGNSA. The CDR3 has 13 amino acids. The full variable domain, in which reference TRBV7-2 and TRBJ1-6 provide the parts outside the CDR3, is GAGVSQSPSNKVTEKGKDVELRCDPISGHTALYWYRQSLGQGLEFLIYFQGNSAPDKSGLPSDRFSAERTGGSVSTLTIQRTQQEDSAVYLCASSPNIESPLHFGNGTRLTVT.

The chain links TRBV11-3 to TRBJ1-1; 10 bases fit TRBD1. V dropped 5 bases and J dropped 0; count of bases not matched to a gene: 3. From germline, CDR1 is SGHNT and CDR2 YENEEA. This CDR3 contains 15 residues. In nucleotides, the CDR3 is TGTGCCAGCAGCCGGACAGGGGGTCTGAACACTGAAGCTTTCTTT. Protein product: CASSRTGGLNTEAFF.

This clonotype appeared many times. The chain is built from TRBV7-9 and TRBJ1-1, with D possibly matching TRBD1 (6 bases). The CDR3 is made up of 14 amino acids. Trimming took 5 bases from V and 1 from J, leaving 11 bases between them. Germline CDR1 reads SEHNR; CDR2 reads FQNEAQ (reference sequence). Written as DNA, the CDR3 is TGTGCCAGCAGCCTTCAACAGGGGAACACTGAAGCTTTCTTT. Its protein product is CASSLQQGNTEAFF.

This clonotype was counted ten times or more. The chain joins TRBV7-2 to TRBJ1-1; TRBD1 matches at 10 bases. Germline assignment: CDR1 SGHTA and CDR2 FQGNSA. The junction had 13 bases not matched to a gene; V was cut back by 8 bases and J by 7 bases. The CDR3 totals 15 residues. The CDR3 DNA sequence: TGTGCCAGCGGTACGTACGACAGGGGGCTCCTTGAAGCTTTCTTT. Its protein product is CASGTYDRGLLEAFF.

There are a few counts of this clonotype. The chain combines TRBV4-1 with TRBJ1-4; D is undetermined. In germline, CDR1 is MGHRA, CDR2 YSYEKL. There are 15 residues in the CDR3. V lost 1 base, J lost 8 bases, and 14 bases lay in between. The CDR3 region is CASSQVWGVGEKLFF. CDR3 nucleotides: TGCGCCAGCAGCCAAGTTTGGGGAGTTGGGGAAAAACTGTTTTTT.

The chain uses TRBV4-3 and TRBJ2-3, with TRBD2 matching 9 bases. The CDR3 contains 19 residues. Trimming took 0 bases from V and 4 from J; bases not matched to a gene: 14. CDR1 and CDR2 from the germline V gene are LGHNA and YSLEER. CDR3 bases: TGCGCCAGCAGCCAAGATATGGGAGAGGCGGGAGGGCCCCCAGATACGCAGTATTTT. This gives the protein CASSQDMGEAGGPPDTQYF.